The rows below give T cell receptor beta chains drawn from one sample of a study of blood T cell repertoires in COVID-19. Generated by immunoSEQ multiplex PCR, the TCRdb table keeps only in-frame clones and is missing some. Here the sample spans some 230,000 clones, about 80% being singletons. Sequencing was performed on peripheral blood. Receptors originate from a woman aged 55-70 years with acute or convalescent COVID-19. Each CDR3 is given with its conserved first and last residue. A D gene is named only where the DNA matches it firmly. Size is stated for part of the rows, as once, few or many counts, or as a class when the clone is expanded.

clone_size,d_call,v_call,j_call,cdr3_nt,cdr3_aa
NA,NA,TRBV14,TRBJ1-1,TGTGCCAGCAGCTACTCAGGGAAAAACACTGAAGCTTTCTTT,CASSYSGKNTEAFF
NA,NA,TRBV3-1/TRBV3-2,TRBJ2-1,TGTGCCAGCAGCCAAGAGGCGAACAGCTTCAATGAGCAGTTCTTC,CASSQEANSFNEQFF
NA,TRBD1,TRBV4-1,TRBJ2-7,TGCGCCAGCAGCTCATCCCCCGGGACAGGGATCTACGAGCAGTACTTC,CASSSSPGTGIYEQYF
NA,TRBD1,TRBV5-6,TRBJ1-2,TGTGCCAGCAGCCTGGGACAGGGGGCGCGCGGCTACACCTTC,CASSLGQGARGYTF
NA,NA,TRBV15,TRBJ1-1,TGTGCCACCAGCAGGTCCCTAATAGCGGCTGAAGCTTTCTTT,CATSRSLIAAEAFF
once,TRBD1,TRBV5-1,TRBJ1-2,TGCGCCAGCAGCACGGGACAGGGTAGGCACGGCTACACCTTC,CASSTGQGRHGYTF
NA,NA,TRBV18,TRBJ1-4,TGTGCCAGCTCACCACCGGAAGGGGGAACTAATGAAAAACTGTTTTTT,CASSPPEGGTNEKLFF
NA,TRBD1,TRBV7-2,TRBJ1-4,TGTGCCAGCAGCTTTAGCCCTAATATCAGGGGGCGCGACGAAAAACTGTTTTTT,CASSFSPNIRGRDEKLFF
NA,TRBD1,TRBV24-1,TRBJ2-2,TGTGCCACCAGTGATCTAACGGGACAGTCATCGAACACCGGGGAGCTGTTTTTT,CATSDLTGQSSNTGELFF
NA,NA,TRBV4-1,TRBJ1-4,TGCGCCAGCAGCCCCATGGGGCAGGGCGATGAAAAACTGTTTTTT,CASSPMGQGDEKLFF
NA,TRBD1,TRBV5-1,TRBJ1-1,TGCGCCAGCAGCCCCGGGACAGGGGCGACTGAAGCTTTCTTT,CASSPGTGATEAFF
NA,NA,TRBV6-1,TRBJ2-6,TGTGCCAGCAGTGAAGCAAGCGGAGGTGGGACTTTC,CASSEASGGGTF
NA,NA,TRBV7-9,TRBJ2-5,TGTGCCAGCAGCCCCCTTGGGCCAGGGCCTCAAGAGACCCAGTACTTC,CASSPLGPGPQETQYF
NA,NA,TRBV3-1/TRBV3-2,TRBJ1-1,TGTGCCAGCAGCCGCTCGGACAGCAGGAACACTGAAGCTTTCTTT,CASSRSDSRNTEAFF
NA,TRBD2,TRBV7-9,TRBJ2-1,TGTGCCAGCAGCGTTAGGACTAGAGTTGTAAATGAGCAGTTCTTC,CASSVRTRVVNEQFF
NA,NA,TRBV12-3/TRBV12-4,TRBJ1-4,TGTGCCAGCAGTTGGCCGGGAAATGAAAAACTGTTTTTT,CASSWPGNEKLFF
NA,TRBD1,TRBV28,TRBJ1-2,TGTGCCAGCAGTTTAGCCGACAGGGGGCTTCGTGGCTACACCTTC,CASSLADRGLRGYTF
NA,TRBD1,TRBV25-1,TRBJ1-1,TGTGCCAGCAGTGAGCGACAGGGGGAGAACACTGAAGCTTTCTTT,CASSERQGENTEAFF
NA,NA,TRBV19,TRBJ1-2,TGTGCCAGTACGAGGACACCAATCTATGGCTACACCTTC,CASTRTPIYGYTF
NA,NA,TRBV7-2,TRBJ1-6,TGTGCCAGCCGCCCCGGAGGGACGGGTAATTCACCCCTCCACTTT,CASRPGGTGNSPLHF
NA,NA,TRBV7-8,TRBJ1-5,TGTGCCAGCAGCTTAGCCGGGTTACGTCAGCCCCAGCATTTT,CASSLAGLRQPQHF
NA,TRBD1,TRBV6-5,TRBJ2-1,TGTGCCAGCAGCTTCCCCAGGGGGTCCTACAATGAGCAGTTCTTC,CASSFPRGSYNEQFF
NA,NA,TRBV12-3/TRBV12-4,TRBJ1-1,TGTGCCAGCACCATTGGGGGCGGCACTGAAGCTTTCTTT,CASTIGGGTEAFF
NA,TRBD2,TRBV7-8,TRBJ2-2,TGTGCCAGCAGCCCGGGACTAGCGAGGTTTACCGGGGAGCTGTTTTTT,CASSPGLARFTGELFF